This T cell receptor beta chain was captured in a study of blood T cells in healthy people across ages. Around 10 milliliters was the volume of peripheral blood drawn from each donor. Isolation of PBMCs gave at least 7 million cells per sample. With a J-beta primer mix and a sample-barcoded 5' primer, a second PCR ran about 6 to 11 cycles. TCRdb re-called the 5' RACE reads through MiXCR, storing one row per CDR3 protein. The table shows about 1.5 million distinct CDR3 sequences, with 42% occurring only once. The length of the CDR3 is 13 residues. From germline, CDR1 is DFQATT and CDR2 SNEGSKA (reference sequence). V lost 5 bases, J lost 3 bases, and 11 bases lay in between. This clonotype was seen once. Antigen unknown. Study-level results: The unknown donor CMV status may have confounded expanded clonotype changes. Diversity figures derived from one million T cells were judged to underestimate the true value.

The chain joins TRBV20-1 to TRBJ1-5; D is unresolved. This TCR came from a woman aged 18-30 years in good health. The source material was blood. The CDR3 region is CSAWWAPNQPQHF. The CDR3 DNA reads TGCAGTGCTTGGTGGGCCCCCAATCAGCCCCAGCATTTT.